This T cell receptor (beta chain) is from a study of PD-L1 blockade in urothelial cancer. Study-level background: There were a median of approximately 150,000 T cells in blood samples.

Generated by immunoSEQ multiplex PCR, the TCRdb table keeps only in-frame clones and is missing some. The table records 50,000 or so clones, 70% to 80% of them present only once. This clone was detected only a few times. The CDR3 has 16 amino acids. V shed 3 bases and J shed 0 bases, with 14 bases lying between them. Germline V gene lookup returns CDR1 SGHRS and CDR2 YFSETQ. The clonotype comes from an older man with urothelial cancer. The V call is TRBV5-1, the J call TRBJ2-3, with D possibly TRBD2 on 5 matching bases. The sequencing used PBMCs, collected around atezolizumab (anti-PD-L1) treatment. CDR3 DNA sequence: TGCGCCAGCAGCTCGCGGACTGCGACTAGCACAGATACGCAGTATTTT. The encoded protein is CASSSRTATSTDTQYF.